One and the same sample provided the 30 T cell receptor beta chains below, sequenced in a study of blood T cell repertoires in COVID-19. Sequenced by immunoSEQ multiplex PCR; TCRdb stores in-frame clones only, minus some. The sample contains about 200,000 clones, 84% of which appear only once. Material for sequencing was peripheral blood. The receptor source for this set is a human donor in a cohort sampled during active COVID-19.

The count of this clone is one. One end of the junction is discordant with germline, which a read error may explain. The V gene is TRBV7-7, the J gene TRBJ2-2, with 7 bases lining up with TRBD1. There are 15 residues in the CDR3. Germline CDR1 SSHAT, CDR2 FNYEAQ (reference sequence). CDR3 DNA sequence: TGTGCTAGCAGCTACCGGGCCCAGGGGGCCGGGGAGCTGTTTTTT. This gives the protein CASSYRAQGAGELFF.

This chain joins TRBV15 and TRBJ2-3; D gene unclear. Germline V gives CDR1 LNHNV, CDR2 YYDKDF (reference sequence). The V end lost 0 bases, the J end lost 1 base, and 8 bases lay between the germline ends. This CDR3 has 15 amino acids. The CDR3 reads CATSRELLGTDTQYF. DNA of the CDR3: TGTGCCACCAGCAGAGAGCTATTGGGCACAGATACGCAGTATTTT. Filled out from reference TRBV15 and TRBJ2-3, the complete variable domain reads DAMVIQNPRYQVTQFGKPVTLSCSQTLNHNVMYWYQQKSSQAPKLLFHYYDKDFNNEADTPDNFQSRRPNTSFCFLDIRSPGLGDTAMYLCATSRELLGTDTQYFGPGTRLTVL.

The chain links TRBV21-1 to TRBJ2-3; no DNA check was done on the table's D call, TRBD2. TRBV21-1 is a listed pseudogene. The CDR3 totals 18 residues. In DNA, the CDR3 is TGTGCCAGCAGCAAAGTCAGGCGGGGCGGGAGTCCCACAGATACGCAGTATTTT. Encoded protein: CASSKVRRGGSPTDTQYF.

The genes are TRBV2 and TRBJ2-5, with 13 bases aligning to TRBD2. The CDR3 length is 17 residues. V lost 10 bases and J lost 5; bases outside the gene matches: 16. Germline-derived CDR1 and CDR2 are SNHLY and FYNNEI. In DNA, the CDR3 is TGTGCCACCAAGGGGACTAGCGGGGACCGGAGGGGGGAGACCCAGTACTTC. It translates to CATKGTSGDRRGETQYF.

This clone was observed once. The genes are TRBV9 and TRBJ1-5; 9 nucleotides line up with TRBD1. The CDR3 has 16 residues. V dropped 0 bases and J dropped 7; count of bases not matched to a gene: 8. Germline assignment: CDR1 SGDLS and CDR2 YYNGEE. The CDR3 nucleotides read TGTGCCAGCAGCGTAGGGACAGGGGTGAATGGGCAGCCCCAGCATTTT. Its translation is CASSVGTGVNGQPQHF.

The chain joins TRBV5-1 to TRBJ1-2; TRBD1 aligns across 7 bases. With V trimmed by 0 bases and J by 3 bases, 5 bases remained unmatched. The CDR3 has 15 amino acids. Germline CDR1 SGHRS, CDR2 YFSETQ. The CDR3 loop reads CASSLATGEDYGYTF. The CDR3 nucleotides read TGCGCCAGCAGCTTGGCTACAGGGGAGGACTATGGCTACACCTTC.

The chain couples TRBV7-2 to TRBJ2-3, with unresolved D. V was trimmed by 6 bases and J by 6 bases, leaving 10 bases between them. Germline lookup yields CDR1 SGHTA and CDR2 FQGNSA. This CDR3 spans 12 amino acids. CDR3 in amino acids: CASRILTDTQYF. The CDR3 DNA reads as TGTGCCAGCAGAATCTTGACTGATACGCAGTATTTT.

The table lists this clone with a few counts. The chain links TRBV15 to TRBJ2-7, with a weak D call TRBD1 (5 bases). The CDR3 is 15 residues long. Germline CDR1 LNHNV, CDR2 YYDKDF (reference sequence). The ends were cut back, 0 bases at V and 2 bases at J, with 11 bases in the middle. The CDR3 DNA reads TGTGCCACCAGCAGAGATCGGACACCAACCTACGAGCAGTACTTC. Translation gives CATSRDRTPTYEQYF.

The rearrangement joins TRBV19 to TRBJ1-3; perhaps TRBD1 as D (6 bases). CDR1 and CDR2 (germline): LNHDA, SQIVND (reference sequence). Between the trimmed V and J ends, which lost 5 bases and 2 bases, there was a span of 10 bases. The CDR3 spans 14 residues. The DNA for the CDR3 is TGTGCCAGTAGTGTCGGGACAACTGGAAACACCATATATTTT. Protein: CASSVGTTGNTIYF.

The rearrangement links TRBV6-5 to TRBJ1-6, with D possibly being TRBD1 (5 bases). The CDR3 runs 13 residues. V was clipped by 2 bases and J by 10 bases, with 9 bases between them. Germline lookup yields CDR1 MNHEY and CDR2 SVGAGI. This CDR3 reads CASSYDRESPLHF. As DNA, the CDR3 is TGTGCCAGCAGTTACGACAGAGAATCACCCCTCCACTTT.

V is TRBV12-3 or TRBV12-4 and J is TRBJ1-1, with D possibly matching TRBD1 (6 bases). V was shortened by 6 bases and J by 3 bases, with 11 bases between the two germline ends. The CDR3 is made up of 13 amino acids. The CDR3 protein is CASSQGLDTEAFF. In DNA form, the CDR3 reads TGTGCCAGCAGCCAGGGGTTGGACACTGAAGCTTTCTTT.

V usage is TRBV6-5 and J usage is TRBJ1-2; 8 nucleotides agree with TRBD1. Trimming removed 9 bases from V and 4 bases from J; junction bases left unmatched: 10. Germline CDR1 and CDR2: MNHEY and SVGAGI. The CDR3 extends over 14 amino acids. The DNA of the CDR3 is TGTGCCAGTCTCCAGCCAGGGACAGGCTATGGCTACACCTTC. Its protein product is CASLQPGTGYGYTF.

The chain joins TRBV18 to TRBJ2-1; TRBD1 matches 7 bases. The V and J ends lost 2 bases and 0 bases, in that order; junction bases with no gene match: 7. This CDR3 comprises 17 residues. CDR1 is KGHSH and CDR2 is LQKENI in the germline V gene. CDR3: CASSPGSGTASYNEQFF. CDR3 DNA sequence: TGTGCCAGCTCACCAGGTTCTGGGACAGCCTCCTACAATGAGCAGTTCTTC.

The chain has TRBV5-6 and TRBJ2-7, with 11 nucleotides matching TRBD1. Trimming removed 3 bases from V and 9 bases from J; junction bases left unmatched: 8. Germline V CDR1 and CDR2: SGHDT, YYEEEE. The CDR3 spans 14 residues. CDR3 amino acids: CASSWSGQGGAQYF. As DNA, the CDR3 is TGTGCCAGCAGCTGGTCGGGACAGGGGGGCGCGCAGTACTTC.

The chain is built from TRBV3-1 (or the pseudogene TRBV3-2) and TRBJ1-2, with a weak D call TRBD1 (5 bases). This CDR3 contains 15 residues. Deletions cut 2 bases from V and 6 bases from J, with 16 bases between. Per the germline V gene, CDR1 is LGHDT and CDR2 is YNNKEL (reference sequence). The CDR3 DNA sequence: TGTGCCAGCAGCCAATTACTCGACAGACGTGATGGCTACACCTTC. As protein: CASSQLLDRRDGYTF.

This clone was seen once. The chain carries TRBV24-1 and TRBJ2-2; D is uncertain. V lost 2 bases to trimming and J lost 0 bases, with 9 bases between them. The CDR3 has 16 residues. Per germline, CDR1 KGHDR and CDR2 SFDVKD. CDR3 loop: CATSDWRGPNTGELFF. The CDR3 DNA sequence: TGTGCCACCAGTGATTGGCGCGGTCCGAACACCGGGGAGCTGTTTTTT.

The chain joins TRBV19 to TRBJ1-6, with a possible D match to TRBD1 (5 bases). The germline gives CDR1 LNHDA, CDR2 SQIVND (reference sequence). The CDR3 consists of 14 residues. V dropped 5 bases and J dropped 10 bases, with 15 bases sitting between them. This CDR3 is CASSQQGENSPLHF. CDR3 nucleotides: TGTGCCAGTAGTCAGCAGGGTGAGAACTCACCCCTCCACTTT.

This chain uses TRBV6-5 with TRBJ2-1; TRBD1 aligns across 8 bases. Germline V gene lookup returns CDR1 MNHEY and CDR2 SVGAGI. V dropped 6 bases and J dropped 2; count of bases not matched to a gene: 6. This CDR3 has 15 residues. The CDR3 loop is CASSSDRGPYNEQFF. CDR3 coding DNA: TGTGCCAGCAGCTCCGACAGGGGACCCTACAATGAGCAGTTCTTC.

This chain links TRBV29-1 with TRBJ1-2; tentatively, D is TRBD1 (5 bases). The V gene lost 3 bases and the J gene lost 4 bases, with 12 bases spanning the gap. Germline V gene data show CDR1 as SQVTM and CDR2 as ANQGSEA. The CDR3 runs to 13 residues. CDR3 bases: TGCAGCGTTGATAGTGGACACTTCTATGGCTACACCTTC. This translates into CSVDSGHFYGYTF.

This chain links TRBV27 with TRBJ1-5; D gene unclear. The CDR3 contains 13 residues. The V and J ends lost 3 bases and 6 bases respectively, with 9 bases between them. Looked up from germline, CDR1 is MNHEY and CDR2 is SMNVEV (reference sequence). The CDR3: CASSFKRFQPQHF. The CDR3 nucleotides read TGTGCCAGCAGTTTTAAGAGGTTTCAGCCCCAGCATTTT.

V is TRBV19 and J is TRBJ2-7; D is possibly TRBD2 (5 bases). Germline CDR1 LNHDA, CDR2 SQIVND (reference sequence). V was cut by 9 bases and J by 8 bases, with 17 bases left in between. This CDR3 has 12 amino acids. The CDR3 loop reads CARVTMTGKQYF. CDR3 sequence (DNA): TGTGCCAGGGTCACTATGACGGGAAAGCAGTACTTC.

The V call is TRBV5-1, the J call TRBJ2-7, with 9 bases that match TRBD1. Germline trimming cut 0 bases from V and 0 bases from J; bases unmatched to any gene: 13. Germline-derived CDR1 and CDR2 are SGHRS and YFSETQ. CDR3 length: 19 amino acids. CDR3 region: CASSLGLGTGPGRSYEQYF. The CDR3 DNA reads TGCGCCAGCAGCTTGGGTCTAGGGACAGGGCCCGGACGCTCCTACGAGCAGTACTTC.

The chain couples TRBV28 to TRBJ2-7; 7 positions agree with TRBD1. The ends lost 6 bases at V and 2 bases at J; junction bases unmatched: 13. The germline CDR1 and CDR2 sequences are MDHEN and SYDVKM. This CDR3 has 16 amino acids. CDR3 amino acids: CASSSPPQGNPYEQYF. The CDR3 DNA follows: TGTGCCAGCAGCAGCCCCCCACAGGGGAACCCCTACGAGCAGTACTTC.

This clone was counted a few times. The chain couples TRBV16 to TRBJ1-5; D remains unclear. CDR1 is KGHSY and CDR2 is FQNENV in the germline V gene. The V gene lost 3 bases and the J gene lost 0 bases, with 6 bases spanning the gap. This CDR3 comprises 14 residues. The CDR3 loop reads CASSHGDSNQPQHF. CDR3 DNA: TGTGCCAGCAGCCACGGAGATAGCAATCAGCCCCAGCATTTT. Full variable domain (missing parts from reference TRBV16 and TRBJ1-5): GEEVAQTPKHLVRGEGQKAKLYCAPIKGHSYVFWYQQVLKNEFKFLISFQNENVFDETGMPKERFSAKCLPNSPCSLEIQATKLEDSAVYFCASSHGDSNQPQHFGDGTRLSIL.

This rearrangement joins TRBV6-5 to TRBJ2-7; TRBD1 aligns across 9 bases. Trimming at V came to 6 bases and at J to 0 bases, leaving 6 bases not matched to a gene. Germline V lookup: CDR1 MNHEY, CDR2 SVGAGI. The CDR3 has 15 amino acids. DNA of the CDR3: TGTGCCAGCAGGTCTACAGGGGGCATCTCCTACGAGCAGTACTTC. Protein sequence: CASRSTGGISYEQYF.

A note on this clone: This same CDR3 is encoded by further DNA sequences in the sample. V gene TRBV15 combines with J gene TRBJ2-3; perhaps TRBD2 as D (5 bases). This CDR3 has 14 amino acids. Trimming shortened V by 1 base and J by 1 base, and 6 bases separated the two germline ends. The V gene's germline CDR1 is LNHNV and CDR2 YYDKDF (reference sequence). Here the CDR3 DNA reads TGTGCCACCAGCAGAGGGACTGGCACAGATACGCAGTATTTT. This encodes CATSRGTGTDTQYF.

The chain carries TRBV2 and TRBJ2-3, with TRBD2 matching over 8 bases. CDR1 is SNHLY and CDR2 is FYNNEI in the germline V gene. Trimming cost V 5 bases and J 2 bases; bases outside gene matches: 15. The CDR3 has 18 amino acids. CDR3 DNA: TGTGCCAGCAGTCCAACGAGCGGGAGAGGGGGAAACACAGATACGCAGTATTTT. Translation: CASSPTSGRGGNTDTQYF.

This clone is a singleton in its sample. The CDR3 loop reads CASRTGSMNTEAFF. The CDR3 DNA follows: TGCGCCAGCAGGACAGGGAGTATGAACACTGAAGCTTTCTTT. The V and J genes are TRBV5-1 and TRBJ1-1; 7 bases align to TRBD1. The V segment lost 5 bases and the J segment 0 bases; nucleotides outside the gene matches: 4. This CDR3 has 14 residues. The germline gives CDR1 SGHRS, CDR2 YFSETQ.

This chain uses TRBV5-4 with TRBJ2-1, with D uncertain. Germline CDR1 SGHNT, CDR2 YYREEE (reference sequence). CDR3 length: 16 amino acids. V lost 4 bases and J 3 bases, leaving 17 bases between the germline ends. The CDR3 loop reads CASSRTTGSYYNEQFF. The CDR3 DNA reads as TGTGCCAGCAGCCGTACAACCGGGTCCTACTACAATGAGCAGTTCTTC.

The genes are TRBV19 and TRBJ1-6, with D tentatively TRBD1 (6 bases). Germline V gene sequence: CDR1 LNHDA, CDR2 SQIVND (reference sequence). V lost 11 bases and J lost 7, with 12 bases in between. There are 12 residues in the CDR3. In DNA form, the CDR3 reads TGTGCCTCCGGGACATGGAATTCACCCCTCCACTTT. It encodes CASGTWNSPLHF. Filled out from reference TRBV19 and TRBJ1-6, the complete variable domain reads DGGITQSPKYLFRKEGQNVTLSCEQNLNHDAMYWYRQDPGQGLRLIYYSQIVNDFQKGDIAEGYSVSREKKESFPLTVTSAQKNPTAFYLCASGTWNSPLHFGNGTRLTVT.